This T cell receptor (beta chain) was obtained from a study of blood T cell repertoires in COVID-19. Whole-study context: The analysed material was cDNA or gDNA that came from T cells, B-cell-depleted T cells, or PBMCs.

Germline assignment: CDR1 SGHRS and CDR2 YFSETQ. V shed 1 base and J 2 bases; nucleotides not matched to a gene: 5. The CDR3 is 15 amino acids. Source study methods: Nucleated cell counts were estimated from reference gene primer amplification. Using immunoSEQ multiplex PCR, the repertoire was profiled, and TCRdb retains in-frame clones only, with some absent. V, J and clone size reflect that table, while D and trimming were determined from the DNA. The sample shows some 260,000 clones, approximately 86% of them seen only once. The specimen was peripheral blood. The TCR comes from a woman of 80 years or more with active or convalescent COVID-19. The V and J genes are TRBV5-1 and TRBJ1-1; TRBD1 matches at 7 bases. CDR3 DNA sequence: TGCGCCAGCAGCTTGATAGGGACAGCCAACACTGAAGCTTTCTTT. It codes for CASSLIGTANTEAFF.